This TCR beta chain is from a study of Ad26.COV2.S vaccination and SARS-CoV-2 variants. The treatment denotes: 15 to 20 received Ad26.COV2.S at low or high dose, single or two shots; several received placebo; per-sample allocation not given. Sampling took place 63 days after the first vaccine or placebo injection. An adult aged 18-55 years in Boston served as the donor. Regarding this clone: The antigen is unknown.

Assay: immunoSEQ multiplex PCR; the TCRdb copy retains only in-frame clones and omits some. The repertoire includes hundreds of thousands of clones, roughly nine tenths of them detected once, and 5.5% to 7% sits in the top ten. Overall study findings and caveats: Non-spike TCR breadth was similar in vaccine and placebo recipients. Compared with placebo recipients, vaccine recipients had higher spike-specific TCR breadth.

Sequences were derived from peripheral blood, sampled in a trial of Ad26.COV2.S vaccine versus placebo. This TCR derives from a person aged 18-60 years who received the Ad26.COV2.S COVID-19 vaccine or a placebo.

The CDR3 nucleotides read TGTGCCAGCAGCTTAATGGGCCGAGGAGAAGCTTTCTTT. The encoded protein is CASSLMGRGEAFF. The rearrangement joins TRBV7-3 to TRBJ1-1, with D uncertain. Trimming removed 1 base at V and 8 bases at J, with 11 bases between. This CDR3 has 13 amino acids. From germline, CDR1 is SGHTA and CDR2 FQGTGA.